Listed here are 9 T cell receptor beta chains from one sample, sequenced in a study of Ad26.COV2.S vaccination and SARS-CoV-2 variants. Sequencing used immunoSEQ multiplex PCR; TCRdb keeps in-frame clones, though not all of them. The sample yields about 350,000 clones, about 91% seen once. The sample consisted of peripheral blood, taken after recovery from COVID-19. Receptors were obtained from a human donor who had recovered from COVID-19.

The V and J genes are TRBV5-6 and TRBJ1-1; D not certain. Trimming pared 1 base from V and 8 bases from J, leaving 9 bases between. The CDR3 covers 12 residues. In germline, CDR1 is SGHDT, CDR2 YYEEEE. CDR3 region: CASSLSAGEAFF. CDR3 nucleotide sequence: TGTGCCAGCAGCTTGTCGGCAGGCGAAGCTTTCTTT.

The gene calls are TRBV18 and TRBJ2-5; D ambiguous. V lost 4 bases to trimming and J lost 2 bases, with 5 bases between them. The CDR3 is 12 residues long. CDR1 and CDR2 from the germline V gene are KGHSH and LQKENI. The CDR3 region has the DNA TGTGCCAGCTCACGCTCTCAAGAGACCCAGTACTTC. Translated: CASSRSQETQYF.

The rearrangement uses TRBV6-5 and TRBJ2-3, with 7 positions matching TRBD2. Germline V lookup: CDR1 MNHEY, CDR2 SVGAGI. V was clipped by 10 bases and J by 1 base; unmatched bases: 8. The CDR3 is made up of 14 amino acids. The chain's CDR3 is CATSRDYRTDTQYF. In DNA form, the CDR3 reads TGTGCCACCTCCCGGGACTATCGCACAGATACGCAGTATTTT.

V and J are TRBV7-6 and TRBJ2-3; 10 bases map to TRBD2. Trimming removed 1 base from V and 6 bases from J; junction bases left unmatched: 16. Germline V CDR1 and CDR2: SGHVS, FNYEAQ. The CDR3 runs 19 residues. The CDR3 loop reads CASSLGPRGVAGGSDTQYF. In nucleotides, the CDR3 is TGTGCCAGCAGCTTAGGACCAAGGGGCGTAGCGGGGGGATCGGATACGCAGTATTTT.

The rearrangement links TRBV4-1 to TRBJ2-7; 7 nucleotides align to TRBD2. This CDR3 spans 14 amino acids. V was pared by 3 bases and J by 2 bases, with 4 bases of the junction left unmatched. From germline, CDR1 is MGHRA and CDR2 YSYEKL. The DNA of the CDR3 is TGCGCCAGCAGCCAGGGCCGGGGGGCCTACGAGCAGTACTTC. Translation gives CASSQGRGAYEQYF.

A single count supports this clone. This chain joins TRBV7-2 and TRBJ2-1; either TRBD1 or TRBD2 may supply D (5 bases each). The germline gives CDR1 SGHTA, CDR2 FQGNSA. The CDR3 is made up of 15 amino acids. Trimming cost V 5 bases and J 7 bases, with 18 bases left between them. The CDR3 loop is CASSLRDLPSNEQFF. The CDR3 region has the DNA TGTGCCAGCAGCCTCCGGGACCTCCCGAGTAATGAGCAGTTCTTC.

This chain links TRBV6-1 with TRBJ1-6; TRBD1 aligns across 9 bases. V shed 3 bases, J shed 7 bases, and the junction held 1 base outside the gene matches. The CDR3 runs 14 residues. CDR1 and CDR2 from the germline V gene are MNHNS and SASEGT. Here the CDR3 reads CASSEGQGNSPLHF. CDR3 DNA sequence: TGTGCCAGCAGTGAGGGACAGGGAAATTCACCCCTCCACTTT.

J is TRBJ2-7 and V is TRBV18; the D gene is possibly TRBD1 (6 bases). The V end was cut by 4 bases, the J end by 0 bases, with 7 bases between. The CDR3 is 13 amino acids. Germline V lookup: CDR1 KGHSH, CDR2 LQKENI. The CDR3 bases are TGTGCCAGCTCACGCAGGGGCTCCTACGAGCAGTACTTC. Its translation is CASSRRGSYEQYF.

CDR3 coding DNA: TGCGCCAGCAGCGGTAGACAGGGTGGAGAAGCTTTCTTT. Its translation is CASSGRQGGEAFF. The chain employs TRBV5-1 and TRBJ1-1, with TRBD1 identical over 7 bases. The CDR3 sequence is 13 residues long. In germline, CDR1 is SGHRS, CDR2 YFSETQ. V dropped 4 bases and J dropped 8; count of bases not matched to a gene: 8.